This TCR beta chain emerged from a study of siplizumab effects on memory and regulatory T cells. General study results and limits: Siplizumab significantly reduced alloreactive sequences traceable to unstimulated CD4+ memory cells. Naive T cells seemed more diverse than memory cells and seemed major alloresponse contributors.

V was cut by 3 bases and J by 6 bases, with 15 bases left in between. This CDR3 contains 14 residues. CDR1 KGHSH and CDR2 LQKENI come from the germline V gene. Data came from immunoSEQ multiplex PCR; TCRdb stores just in-frame clones and leaves some out. The top ten hold around 12% of the sample, which has 100,000 or so clones, 80% to 95% seen once. To note about this clone: Its target is unknown.

This clonotype was obtained from a human donor in good health. The specimen sequenced was non-Treg CD4+ T cells sorted from blood. V and J are TRBV18 and TRBJ2-7, with a possible D match to TRBD1 (6 bases). The CDR3 sequence: CASSPVLQGSEQYF. CDR3 nucleotides: TGTGCCAGCTCACCGGTACTACAGGGTTCCGAGCAGTACTTC.